This entry describes one T cell receptor (beta chain). Authors' methods: Estimates of nucleated cell counts were drawn from the amplification of reference gene primers. Only in-frame clones appear in the TCRdb table, and some are missing; sequencing was by immunoSEQ multiplex PCR. For V, J and clone size, that table is used; D and trimming come from the DNA. The sample consists of about 120,000 clones, almost 85% of them appearing once. The length of the CDR3 is 13 residues. Germline V CDR1 and CDR2: SGHNT, YENEEA. The V gene lost 5 bases and the J gene lost 6 bases, with 10 bases spanning the gap. The sample comes from a study of blood T cell repertoires in COVID-19. Across the whole study: The study drew acute and convalescent COVID-19 samples from the United States, Italy and Spain. In each case, the material was cDNA or gDNA derived from T cells, B-cell-depleted T cells, or PBMCs.

The chain is built from TRBV11-3 and TRBJ2-2, with a possible D match to TRBD1 (5 bases). The source of this sequence is a man between 65 and 85 years old with active or convalescent COVID-19. Source material: peripheral blood. The CDR3 sequence is CASSPSGPGELFF. The DNA for the CDR3 is TGTGCCAGCAGCCCGTCAGGGCCCGGGGAGCTGTTTTTT.